A selection of T cell receptor beta chains follows, all from one sample in a study of beta chain features in type 1 diabetes. Using immunoSEQ multiplex PCR, the repertoire was profiled, and TCRdb retains in-frame clones only, with some absent. The table lists about 900,000 clones, roughly 15% of them singletons. The sequencing sample was made of naive CD4+ T cells from blood. These receptors were taken from a woman under 30 in good health. Each CDR3 is given with its conserved first and last residue. Each record gives: clone size, J gene, V gene, D gene, CDR3 protein, CDR3 DNA. The D gene is left open where the match is weak. The size field is filled for only some rows; it gives once, few, many or a size class.

abundance: .; j_gene: TRBJ2-1; v_gene: TRBV10-3; d_gene: TRBD2; CDR3aa: CATRLAGGRSSYNEQFF; CDR3nt: TGTGCCACCAGGCTAGCGGGAGGCCGAAGCTCCTACAATGAGCAGTTCTTC
abundance: few; j_gene: TRBJ2-1; v_gene: TRBV11-2; d_gene: .; CDR3aa: CASSHRVQRNTLNEQFF; CDR3nt: TGTGCCAGCAGCCACAGGGTCCAGCGGAATACCCTCAATGAGCAGTTCTTC
abundance: few; j_gene: TRBJ2-1; v_gene: TRBV15; d_gene: .; CDR3aa: CATSRVSSYNEQFF; CDR3nt: TGTGCCACCAGCAGAGTGAGCTCCTACAATGAGCAGTTCTTC
abundance: .; j_gene: TRBJ2-1; v_gene: TRBV21-1; d_gene: .; CDR3aa: CASSNRAGFKAYNEQFF; CDR3nt: TGTGCCAGCAGCAACAGGGCAGGGTTCAAGGCCTACAATGAGCAGTTCTTC
abundance: .; j_gene: TRBJ2-7; v_gene: TRBV5-1; d_gene: TRBD1; CDR3aa: CASTLMTGTGSYEQYF; CDR3nt: TGCGCCAGCACCCTGATGACCGGGACAGGGTCCTACGAGCAGTACTTC
abundance: few; j_gene: TRBJ2-7; v_gene: TRBV20-1; d_gene: .; CDR3aa: CSAIFDEQYF; CDR3nt: TGCAGTGCTATTTTTGACGAGCAGTACTTC
abundance: few; j_gene: TRBJ1-2; v_gene: TRBV10-3; d_gene: TRBD1; CDR3aa: CAIMQGASGYTF; CDR3nt: TGTGCCATCATGCAGGGGGCGAGTGGCTACACCTTC
abundance: few; j_gene: TRBJ2-1; v_gene: TRBV5-1; d_gene: TRBD2; CDR3aa: CASSVGTSGKYNEQFF; CDR3nt: TGCGCCAGCAGCGTGGGGACTAGCGGGAAATACAATGAGCAGTTCTTC
abundance: .; j_gene: TRBJ1-1; v_gene: TRBV18; d_gene: .; CDR3aa: CASSPRWGDTEAFF; CDR3nt: TGTGCCAGCTCACCACGATGGGGGGACACTGAAGCTTTCTTT
abundance: .; j_gene: TRBJ1-3; v_gene: TRBV6-1; d_gene: TRBD1; CDR3aa: CASSEKGQGSGNTIYF; CDR3nt: TGTGCCAGCAGTGAAAAAGGACAGGGGTCCGGAAACACCATATATTTT
abundance: .; j_gene: TRBJ2-1; v_gene: TRBV15; d_gene: .; CDR3aa: CATSIPSVPEQFF; CDR3nt: TGTGCCACCAGCATACCGAGCGTTCCTGAGCAGTTCTTC
abundance: .; j_gene: TRBJ2-2; v_gene: TRBV9; d_gene: .; CDR3aa: CASSAQGTGTGELFF; CDR3nt: TGTGCCAGCAGCGCACAGGGTACCGGAACCGGGGAGCTGTTTTTT
abundance: once; j_gene: TRBJ2-3; v_gene: TRBV5-1; d_gene: .; CDR3aa: CASSLFDLRGVTQYF; CDR3nt: TGCGCCAGCAGCTTGTTTGATCTAAGGGGGGTTACGCAGTATTTT
abundance: few; j_gene: TRBJ2-1; v_gene: TRBV6-6; d_gene: TRBD2; CDR3aa: CASRHRLAGGPGQFF; CDR3nt: TGTGCCAGCAGACATCGACTAGCGGGAGGGCCCGGGCAGTTCTTC
abundance: few; j_gene: TRBJ2-2; v_gene: TRBV7-6; d_gene: .; CDR3aa: CASSDSHGAGELFF; CDR3nt: TGTGCCAGCAGCGACAGTCACGGGGCCGGGGAGCTGTTTTTT
abundance: .; j_gene: TRBJ2-3; v_gene: TRBV25-1; d_gene: TRBD2; CDR3aa: CASSELRGRSTDTQYF; CDR3nt: TGTGCCAGCAGTGAACTTCGCGGGAGGAGCACAGATACGCAGTATTTT
abundance: few; j_gene: TRBJ2-5; v_gene: TRBV4-1; d_gene: TRBD2; CDR3aa: CASSPTSGRDETQYF; CDR3nt: TGCGCCAGCAGCCCGACTAGCGGGAGGGATGAGACCCAGTACTTC
abundance: few; j_gene: TRBJ2-1; v_gene: TRBV29-1; d_gene: .; CDR3aa: CSGRPPGPYNEQFF; CDR3nt: TGCAGCGGCCGTCCCCCCGGTCCCTACAATGAGCAGTTCTTC
abundance: few; j_gene: TRBJ1-3; v_gene: TRBV11-2; d_gene: .; CDR3aa: CASSPLRTVGNTIYF; CDR3nt: TGTGCCAGCAGCCCCCTCCGGACGGTTGGAAACACCATATATTTT
abundance: .; j_gene: TRBJ2-2; v_gene: TRBV5-6; d_gene: .; CDR3aa: CATLGGPYTGELFF; CDR3nt: TGTGCCACCCTCGGGGGGCCGTACACCGGGGAGCTGTTTTTT
abundance: .; j_gene: TRBJ2-6; v_gene: TRBV11-2; d_gene: .; CDR3aa: CASSPAYAGANVLTF; CDR3nt: TGTGCCAGCAGCCCAGCCTACGCTGGGGCCAACGTCCTGACTTTC
abundance: few; j_gene: TRBJ2-3; v_gene: TRBV5-1; d_gene: .; CDR3aa: CASSLGPVSTDTQYF; CDR3nt: TGCGCCAGCAGCCTGGGACCTGTGAGCACAGATACGCAGTATTTT
abundance: .; j_gene: TRBJ2-3; v_gene: TRBV5-1; d_gene: TRBD2; CDR3aa: CASSSVAGPVDTQYF; CDR3nt: TGCGCCAGCAGCTCAGTAGCGGGCCCCGTAGATACGCAGTATTTT
abundance: few; j_gene: TRBJ1-3; v_gene: TRBV20-1; d_gene: .; CDR3aa: CSVVRGNTIYF; CDR3nt: TGCAGTGTTGTCCGCGGAAACACCATATATTTT
abundance: .; j_gene: TRBJ2-7; v_gene: TRBV21-1; d_gene: .; CDR3aa: CASSKARGGRARGAHYEQYF; CDR3nt: TGTGCCAGCAGCAAAGCGCGGGGCGGGAGGGCCCGAGGGGCCCACTACGAGCAGTACTTC
abundance: .; j_gene: TRBJ2-1; v_gene: TRBV9; d_gene: .; CDR3aa: CASSVSGGSDYNEQFF; CDR3nt: TGTGCCAGCAGCGTAAGTGGAGGGAGTGACTACAATGAGCAGTTCTTC
abundance: few; j_gene: TRBJ2-5; v_gene: TRBV19; d_gene: TRBD2; CDR3aa: CATRLAPTETQYF; CDR3nt: TGTGCCACCAGACTAGCGCCCACAGAGACCCAGTACTTC
abundance: few; j_gene: TRBJ2-3; v_gene: TRBV20-1; d_gene: .; CDR3aa: CSGFSAWTQYF; CDR3nt: TGCAGTGGCTTCAGCGCATGGACGCAGTATTTT
abundance: .; j_gene: TRBJ2-6; v_gene: TRBV28; d_gene: .; CDR3aa: CASSLYLSEANVLTF; CDR3nt: TGTGCCAGCAGTTTGTACCTATCTGAGGCCAACGTCCTGACTTTC
abundance: .; j_gene: TRBJ2-7; v_gene: TRBV18; d_gene: TRBD1; CDR3aa: CASSLGQESVEQYF; CDR3nt: TGTGCCAGCTCACTCGGACAGGAGTCCGTCGAGCAGTACTTC
abundance: few; j_gene: TRBJ2-7; v_gene: TRBV27; d_gene: .; CDR3aa: CASSLSPLLKQYF; CDR3nt: TGTGCCAGCAGTTTGTCACCCCTCCTAAAGCAGTACTTC
abundance: .; j_gene: TRBJ2-1; v_gene: TRBV19; d_gene: .; CDR3aa: CASQKTGGSYNEQFF; CDR3nt: TGTGCCAGCCAAAAGACCGGGGGTTCCTACAATGAGCAGTTCTTC
abundance: few; j_gene: TRBJ1-5; v_gene: TRBV29-1; d_gene: TRBD1; CDR3aa: CSVEQGVGQPQHF; CDR3nt: TGCAGCGTGGAACAGGGGGTTGGTCAGCCCCAGCATTTT
abundance: few; j_gene: TRBJ2-3; v_gene: TRBV20-1; d_gene: .; CDR3aa: CSARDTQRGDF; CDR3nt: TGCAGTGCTAGAGATACCCAGAGGGGGGATTTT
abundance: .; j_gene: TRBJ1-1; v_gene: TRBV19; d_gene: .; CDR3aa: CASSIDLNTEAFF; CDR3nt: TGTGCCAGTAGTATAGATCTGAACACTGAAGCTTTCTTT
abundance: .; j_gene: TRBJ2-7; v_gene: TRBV28; d_gene: .; CDR3aa: CASSSTQGPYEQYF; CDR3nt: TGTGCCAGCAGTTCAACACAGGGCCCCTACGAGCAGTACTTC
abundance: .; j_gene: TRBJ1-2; v_gene: TRBV6-5; d_gene: TRBD1; CDR3aa: CASSYSSTGAGYTF; CDR3nt: TGTGCCAGCAGTTACTCGAGCACAGGGGCTGGCTACACCTTC
abundance: few; j_gene: TRBJ2-1; v_gene: TRBV11-2; d_gene: TRBD2; CDR3aa: CASSPGTSGSSYNEQFF; CDR3nt: TGTGCCAGCAGCCCCGGGACTAGCGGCAGCTCCTACAATGAGCAGTTCTTC
abundance: .; j_gene: TRBJ2-1; v_gene: TRBV9; d_gene: .; CDR3aa: CASSVRTGLDEQFF; CDR3nt: TGTGCCAGCAGCGTTAGAACGGGACTCGATGAGCAGTTCTTC
abundance: few; j_gene: TRBJ2-5; v_gene: TRBV4-2; d_gene: .; CDR3aa: CASSQERLLGTQYF; CDR3nt: TGTGCCAGCAGCCAAGAAAGGCTTTTAGGGACCCAGTACTTC